The clone carrying this T cell receptor beta chain came up many times. This sample is part of a study of T cells in Graves' hyperthyroidism and ophthalmopathy. CDR1 DFQATT and CDR2 SNEGSKA come from the germline V gene (reference sequence). The CDR3 runs 13 residues. V was shortened by 4 bases and J by 3 bases, with 10 bases between the two germline ends. Amplification of TCR beta CDR3 regions used RNA as the template. The HTBI primer set drove a first-round RT-PCR of the TCR CDR3. From the multiplex PCR reads, TCRdb called clonotypes with MiXCR, one entry per CDR3 protein. The table shows 250,000 to 300,000 distinct CDR3 sequences, with around 20% occurring only once.

The material sequenced was blood. The TCR originated in a man aged 50 to 59 with Graves' ophthalmopathy. The rearrangement joins TRBV20-1 to TRBJ1-5; no firm D call. In nucleotides, the CDR3 is TGCAGTGCTACCGACACCAACAATCAGCCCCAGCATTTT. This codes for CSATDTNNQPQHF.